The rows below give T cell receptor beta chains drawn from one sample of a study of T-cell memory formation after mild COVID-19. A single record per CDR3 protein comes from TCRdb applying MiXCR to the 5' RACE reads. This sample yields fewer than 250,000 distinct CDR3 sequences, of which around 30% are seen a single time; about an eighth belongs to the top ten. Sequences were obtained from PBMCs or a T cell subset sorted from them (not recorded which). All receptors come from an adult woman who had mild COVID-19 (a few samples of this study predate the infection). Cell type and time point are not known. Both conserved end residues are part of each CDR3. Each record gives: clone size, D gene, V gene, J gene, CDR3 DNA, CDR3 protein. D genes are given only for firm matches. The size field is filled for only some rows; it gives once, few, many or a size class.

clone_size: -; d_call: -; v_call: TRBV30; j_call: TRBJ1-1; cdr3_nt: TGTGCCTGTCGCGGGCCAGGACAAAAATCGACTGAAGCTTTCTTT; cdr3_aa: CACRGPGQKSTEAFF
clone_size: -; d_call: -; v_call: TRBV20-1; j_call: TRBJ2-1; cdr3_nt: TGCAGTGCTTATACTCCCCCGGCCTACAATGAGCAGTTCTTC; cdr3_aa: CSAYTPPAYNEQFF
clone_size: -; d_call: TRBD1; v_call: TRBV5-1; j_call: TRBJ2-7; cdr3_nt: TGCGCCACCAAAGGACAGGGAGGCCACGAGCAGTACTTC; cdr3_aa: CATKGQGGHEQYF
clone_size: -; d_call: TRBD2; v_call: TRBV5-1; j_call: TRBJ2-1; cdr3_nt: TGCGCCAGCAGCTTGGCACCTCTAGCGGGCAGCTACAATGAGCAGTTCTTC; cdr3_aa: CASSLAPLAGSYNEQFF
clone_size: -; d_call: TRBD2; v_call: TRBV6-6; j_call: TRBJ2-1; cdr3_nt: TGTGCCAGCACCATGACTAGCGGGAACAATGAGCAGTTCTTC; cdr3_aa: CASTMTSGNNEQFF
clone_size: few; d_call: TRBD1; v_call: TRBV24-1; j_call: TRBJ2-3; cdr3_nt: TGTGCCACCAGTGATCGGGACAGGTTCACAGATACGCAGTATTTT; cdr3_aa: CATSDRDRFTDTQYF
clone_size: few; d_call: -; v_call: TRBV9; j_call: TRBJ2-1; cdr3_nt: TGTGCCAGCAGCGTAGTATCTCGGGCAGGCAGTGAGCAGTTCTTC; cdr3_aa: CASSVVSRAGSEQFF
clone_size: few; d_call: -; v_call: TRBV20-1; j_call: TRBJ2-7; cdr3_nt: TGCAGTGCTAGTGACACTGAGCCCAAGCAGTACTTC; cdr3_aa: CSASDTEPKQYF
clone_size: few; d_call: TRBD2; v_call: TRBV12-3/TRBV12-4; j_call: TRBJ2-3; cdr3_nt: TGTGCCAGCAGCCCCGCGACTAGCGGATTCACAGATACGCAGTATTTT; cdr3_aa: CASSPATSGFTDTQYF
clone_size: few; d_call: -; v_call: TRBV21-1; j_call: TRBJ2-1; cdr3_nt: TGTGCCAGCAGCAAAGGATTAGACAGGGTAGATGAGCAGTTCTTC; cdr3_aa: CASSKGLDRVDEQFF
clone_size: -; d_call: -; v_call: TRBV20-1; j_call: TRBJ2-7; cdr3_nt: TGCAGTGCTAGAGACCCCACTTACTCCTACGAGCAGTACTTC; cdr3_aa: CSARDPTYSYEQYF
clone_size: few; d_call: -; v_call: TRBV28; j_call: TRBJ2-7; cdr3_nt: TGTGCCAGCAGTTTACCCCAGGGTGGATTCTACGAGCAGTACTTC; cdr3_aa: CASSLPQGGFYEQYF
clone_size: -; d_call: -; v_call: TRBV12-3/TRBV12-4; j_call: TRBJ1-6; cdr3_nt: TGTGCCAGCAGTTTAGTAGTCGGGGGGCCACCCCTCCACTTT; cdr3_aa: CASSLVVGGPPLHF
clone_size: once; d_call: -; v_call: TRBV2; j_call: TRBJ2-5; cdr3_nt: TGTGCCAGCATCAGGCCCGTCGGGGTAGAGACCCAGTACTTC; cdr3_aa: CASIRPVGVETQYF
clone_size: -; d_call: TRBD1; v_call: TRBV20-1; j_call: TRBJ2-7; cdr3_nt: TGCAGTGCTCGGGGACAGGGGGCCTACGAGCAGTACTTC; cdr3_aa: CSARGQGAYEQYF
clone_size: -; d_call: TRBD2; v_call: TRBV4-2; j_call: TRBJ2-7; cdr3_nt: TGTGCCAGCAGCCAAGATTGGGCGGGAGGGCCCTACGAGCAGTACTTC; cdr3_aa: CASSQDWAGGPYEQYF
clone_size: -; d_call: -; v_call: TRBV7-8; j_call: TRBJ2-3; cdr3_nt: TGTGCCAGCAGCTTAGGTGGGGGTTCGAGCACAGATACGCAGTATTTT; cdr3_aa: CASSLGGGSSTDTQYF
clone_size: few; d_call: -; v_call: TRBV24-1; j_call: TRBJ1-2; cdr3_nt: TGTGCCACCAGTGATTCGTCTGGCTACACCTTC; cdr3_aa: CATSDSSGYTF
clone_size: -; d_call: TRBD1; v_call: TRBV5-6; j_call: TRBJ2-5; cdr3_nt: TGTGCCAGCAGCTTGTTCCGGGACAGACAAGAGACCCAGTACTTC; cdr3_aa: CASSLFRDRQETQYF
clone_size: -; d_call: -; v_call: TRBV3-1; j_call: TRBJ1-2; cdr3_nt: TGTGCCAGCAGCCAAGGTGCCAGAGGACGGGACTACACCTTC; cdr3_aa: CASSQGARGRDYTF
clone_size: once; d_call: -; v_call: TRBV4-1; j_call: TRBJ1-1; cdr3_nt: TGCGCCAGCAGCCAAGTACGGTATCAGCGGAACACTGAAGCTTTCTTT; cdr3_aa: CASSQVRYQRNTEAFF
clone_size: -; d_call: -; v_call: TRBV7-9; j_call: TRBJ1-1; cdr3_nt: TGTGCCAGCAGCCCAGACAGTGGGGGCTCGGTGAACACTGAAGCTTTCTTT; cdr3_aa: CASSPDSGGSVNTEAFF
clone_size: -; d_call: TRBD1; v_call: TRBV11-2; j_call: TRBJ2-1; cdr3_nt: TGTGCCAGCAGCTTAGAGGTGCTGGACAGGGAGTTCTTC; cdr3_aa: CASSLEVLDREFF
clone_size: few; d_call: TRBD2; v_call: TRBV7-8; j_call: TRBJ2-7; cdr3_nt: TGTGCCAGCAGCTTTAGCGGGACAGAGCAGTACTTC; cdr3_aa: CASSFSGTEQYF
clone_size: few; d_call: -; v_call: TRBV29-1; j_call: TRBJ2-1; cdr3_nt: TGCAGCGTTGTTTCCGACATGGTTGAGCAGTTCTTC; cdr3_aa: CSVVSDMVEQFF
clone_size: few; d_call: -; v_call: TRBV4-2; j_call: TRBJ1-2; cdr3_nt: TGTGCCAGCAGCCATGACCAGGGTTTGTATGGCTACACCTTC; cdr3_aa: CASSHDQGLYGYTF
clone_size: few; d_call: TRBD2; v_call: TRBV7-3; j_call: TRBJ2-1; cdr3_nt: TGTGCCAGCAGCACCGGGACTAGAGGAGGGAATGAGCAGTTCTTC; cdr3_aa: CASSTGTRGGNEQFF
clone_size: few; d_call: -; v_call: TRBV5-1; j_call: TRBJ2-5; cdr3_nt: TGCGCCAGCAGCTACGGGGGTCAGGAGACCCAGTACTTC; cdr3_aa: CASSYGGQETQYF
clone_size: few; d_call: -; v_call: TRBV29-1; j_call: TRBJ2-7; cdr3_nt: TGCAGCGTTGAAGATCCCCAGGGGGGCCGGAACTACGAGCAGTACTTC; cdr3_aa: CSVEDPQGGRNYEQYF
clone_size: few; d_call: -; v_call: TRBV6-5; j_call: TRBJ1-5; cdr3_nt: TGTGCCAGCAGCTTCGGCCGTCAGCCCCAGCATTTT; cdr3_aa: CASSFGRQPQHF
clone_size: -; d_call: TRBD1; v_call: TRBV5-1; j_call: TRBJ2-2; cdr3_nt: TGCGCCAGCAGCCCAGGACAGGGGGCAGACGGGGAGCTGTTTTTT; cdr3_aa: CASSPGQGADGELFF
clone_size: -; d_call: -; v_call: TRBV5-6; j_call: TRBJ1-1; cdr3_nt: TGTGCCAGCAGCCGACTCCGAACGTACACTGAAGCTTTCTTT; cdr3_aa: CASSRLRTYTEAFF
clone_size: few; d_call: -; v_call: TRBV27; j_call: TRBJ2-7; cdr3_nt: TGTGCCAGCAGTTTATACTCGGTTGGGAGCACCTACGAGCAGTACTTC; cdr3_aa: CASSLYSVGSTYEQYF
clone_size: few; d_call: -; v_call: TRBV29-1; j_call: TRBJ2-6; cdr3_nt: TGCGCAGGGAGCTCTGGGGCCAACGTCCTGACTTTC; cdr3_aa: CAGSSGANVLTF
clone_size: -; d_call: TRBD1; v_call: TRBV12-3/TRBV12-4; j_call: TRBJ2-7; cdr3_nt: TGTGCCAGCAGTCTTACAGGGGGGCGCTACGAGCAGTACTTC; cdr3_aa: CASSLTGGRYEQYF
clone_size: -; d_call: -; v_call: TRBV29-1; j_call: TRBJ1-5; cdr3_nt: TGCAGCGTTAGAGACGTTTTCTCGGCCCAGCATTTT; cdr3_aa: CSVRDVFSAQHF
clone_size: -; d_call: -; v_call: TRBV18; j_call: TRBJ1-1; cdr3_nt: TGTGCCAGCTCACCTGTCGGGGGCTGGACTGAAGCTTTCTTT; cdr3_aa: CASSPVGGWTEAFF
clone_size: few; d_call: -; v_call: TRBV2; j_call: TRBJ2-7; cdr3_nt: TGTGCCAGCAGTCGTTATCACCAGGGGTTGTCCTACGAGCAGTACTTC; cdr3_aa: CASSRYHQGLSYEQYF
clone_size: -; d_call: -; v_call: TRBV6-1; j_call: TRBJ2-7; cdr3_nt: TGTGCCAGCAGCCCCTTTGGGACTCAGGGAGAGCAGTACTTC; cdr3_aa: CASSPFGTQGEQYF
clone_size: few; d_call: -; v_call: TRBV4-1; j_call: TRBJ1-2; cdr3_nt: TGCGCCAGCAGCCAAGATAGCCAGGGAAGAGTCGACGGCTACACCTTC; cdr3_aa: CASSQDSQGRVDGYTF
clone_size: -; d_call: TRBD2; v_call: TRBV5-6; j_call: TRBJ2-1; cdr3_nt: TGTGCCAGCAGCTTGGACCTAGCGGCAGATGAGCAGTTCTTC; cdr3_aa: CASSLDLAADEQFF
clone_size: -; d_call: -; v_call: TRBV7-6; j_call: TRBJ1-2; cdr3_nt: TGTGCCAGCAGCTTGGAGGGCTATGGCTACACCTTC; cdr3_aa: CASSLEGYGYTF
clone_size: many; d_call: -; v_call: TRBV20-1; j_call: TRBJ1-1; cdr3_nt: TGCAGTGCTAGAGATCTGCTCGCCACTGAAGCTTTCTTT; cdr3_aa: CSARDLLATEAFF
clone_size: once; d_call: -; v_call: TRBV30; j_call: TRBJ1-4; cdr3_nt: TGTGCCTGGAGTTTGAGTGAAAAACTGTTTTTT; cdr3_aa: CAWSLSEKLFF
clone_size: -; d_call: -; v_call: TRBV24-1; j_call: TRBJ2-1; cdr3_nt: TGTGCCACCAGTGATTCGGCTAGCCCGGGTGTCAACAATGAGCAGTTCTTC; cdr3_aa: CATSDSASPGVNNEQFF
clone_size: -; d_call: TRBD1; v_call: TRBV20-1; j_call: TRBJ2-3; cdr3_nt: TGCAGTGCTAGAGATTGGGGACAGAGCACAGATACGCAGTATTTT; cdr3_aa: CSARDWGQSTDTQYF
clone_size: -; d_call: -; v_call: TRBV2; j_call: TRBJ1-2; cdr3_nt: TGTGCCAGCAGTCGGTTGAGGGAAAGAGATGGCTACACCTTC; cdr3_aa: CASSRLRERDGYTF
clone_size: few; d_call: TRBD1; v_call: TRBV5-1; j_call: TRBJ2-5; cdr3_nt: TGCGCCAGCAGCTTGGGGACAGGGGGCCGGGAGACCCAGTACTTC; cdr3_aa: CASSLGTGGRETQYF
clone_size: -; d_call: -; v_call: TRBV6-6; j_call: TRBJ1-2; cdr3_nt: TGTGCCAGCACCCAGGGAGGGGCGAATGACTATGGCTACACCTTC; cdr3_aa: CASTQGGANDYGYTF
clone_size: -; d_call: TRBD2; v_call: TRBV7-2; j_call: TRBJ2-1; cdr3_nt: TGTGCCAGCAGCCCCACCCCGGGACTAGCGGTCAATGAGCAGTTCTTC; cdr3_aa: CASSPTPGLAVNEQFF
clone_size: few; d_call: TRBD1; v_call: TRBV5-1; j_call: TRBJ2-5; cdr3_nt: TGCGCCAGCAGCGAGGGACAGGGGGGAGAGACCCAGTACTTC; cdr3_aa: CASSEGQGGETQYF
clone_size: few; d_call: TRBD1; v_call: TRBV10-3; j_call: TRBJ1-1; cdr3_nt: TGTGCCATCAACCGCGGGACAGTGAACACTGAAGCTTTCTTT; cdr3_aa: CAINRGTVNTEAFF
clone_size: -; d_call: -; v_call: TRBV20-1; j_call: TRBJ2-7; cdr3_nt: TGCAGTGCTAGGCAGGGTTCCTACGAGCAGTACTTC; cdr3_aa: CSARQGSYEQYF
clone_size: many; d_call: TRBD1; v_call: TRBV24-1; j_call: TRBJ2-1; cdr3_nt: TGTGCCACCAGTGATTCCTGGGGACAGTCCTACAATGAGCAGTTCTTC; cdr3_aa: CATSDSWGQSYNEQFF
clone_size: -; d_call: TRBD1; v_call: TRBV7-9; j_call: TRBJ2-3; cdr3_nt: TGTGCCAGCAGCTGGGACAGTCACACAGATACGCAGTATTTT; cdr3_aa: CASSWDSHTDTQYF
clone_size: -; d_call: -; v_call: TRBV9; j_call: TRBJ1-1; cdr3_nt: TGTGCCAGCAGCACTACAGGAATGAACACTGAAGCTTTCTTT; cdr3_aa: CASSTTGMNTEAFF